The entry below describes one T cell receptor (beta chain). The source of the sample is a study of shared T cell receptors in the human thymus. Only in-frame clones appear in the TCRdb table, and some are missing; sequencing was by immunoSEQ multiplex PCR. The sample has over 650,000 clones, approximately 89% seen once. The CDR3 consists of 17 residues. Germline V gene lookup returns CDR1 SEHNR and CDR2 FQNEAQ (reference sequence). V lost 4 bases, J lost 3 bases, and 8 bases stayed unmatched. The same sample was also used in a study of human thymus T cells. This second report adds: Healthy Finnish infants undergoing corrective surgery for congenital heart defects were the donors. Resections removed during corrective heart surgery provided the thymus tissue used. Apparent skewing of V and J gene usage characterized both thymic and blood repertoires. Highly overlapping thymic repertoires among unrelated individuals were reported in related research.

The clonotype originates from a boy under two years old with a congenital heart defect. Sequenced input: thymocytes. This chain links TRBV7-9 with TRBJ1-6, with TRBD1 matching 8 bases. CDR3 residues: CASSSPRTGNYNSPLHF. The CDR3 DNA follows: TGTGCCAGCAGCTCTCCCCGGACAGGGAACTATAATTCACCCCTCCACTTT. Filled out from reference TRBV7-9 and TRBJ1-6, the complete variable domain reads DTGVSQNPRHKITKRGQNVTFRCDPISEHNRLYWYRQTLGQGPEFLTYFQNEAQLEKSRLLSDRFSAERPKGSFSTLEIQRTEQGDSAMYLCASSSPRTGNYNSPLHFGNGTRLTVT.